These 10 T cell receptor beta chains share one sample of origin, sequenced in a study of blood T cell repertoires in COVID-19. Profiling relied on immunoSEQ multiplex PCR, and the TCRdb table lists in-frame clones only, not all of them. The table shows some 180,000 clones, with around four fifths occurring only once. Material: peripheral blood. The receptors were sampled from a woman aged 40 to 49 with COVID-19, enrolled during active disease.

The gene calls are TRBV11-2 and TRBJ2-3, with 9 bases fitting TRBD2. There are 15 residues in the CDR3. V trimming: 4 bases; J trimming: 4 bases; junction bases outside the gene matches: 6. The germline V gene encodes CDR1 SGHAT and CDR2 FQNNGV. The CDR3 nucleotides read TGTGCCAGCAGCTCGGGCCCTAGCGGGGCAGATACGCAGTATTTT. Residues: CASSSGPSGADTQYF. The variable domain in full, completed from reference TRBV11-2 and TRBJ2-3, reads EAGVAQSPRYKIIEKRQSVAFWCNPISGHATLYWYQQILGQGPKLLIQFQNNGVVDDSQLPKDRFSAERLKGVDSTLKIQPAKLEDSAVYLCASSSGPSGADTQYFGPGTRLTVL.

The chain is built from TRBV5-1 and TRBJ2-3, with TRBD2 matching 10 bases. Germline V CDR1 and CDR2: SGHRS, YFSETQ. This CDR3 comprises 14 residues. The trim removed 7 bases at V and 5 bases at J, leaving 7 bases unmatched. CDR3 bases: TGCGCCAGCTCCAGGACTAGCGGAATAGATACGCAGTATTTT. Translation: CASSRTSGIDTQYF.

This clone was seen only once. This chain links TRBV19 with TRBJ2-7; 13 nucleotides align to TRBD2. Per germline, CDR1 LNHDA and CDR2 SQIVND (reference sequence). V was clipped by 4 bases and J by 2 bases; unmatched bases: 11. The CDR3 is made up of 18 amino acids. In DNA, the CDR3 is TGTGCCAGTAGTAAAAGGACTAGCGGGGGAACGAATACCTACGAGCAGTACTTC. Protein: CASSKRTSGGTNTYEQYF.

The chain combines TRBV6-6 with TRBJ2-2, with 11 bases lining up with TRBD2. The CDR3 loop spans 16 amino acids. V trimming: 5 bases; J trimming: 7 bases; junction bases outside the gene matches: 9. Germline CDR1 MNHNY, CDR2 SVGAGI (reference sequence). CDR3 loop: CASSRTSGGGVGELFF. The CDR3 DNA is TGTGCCAGCAGTCGTACTAGCGGGGGAGGTGTCGGGGAGCTGTTTTTT.

The V call is TRBV7-9, the J call TRBJ2-7; no firm D call. The CDR3 is made up of 15 amino acids. CDR1 and CDR2 from the germline V gene are SEHNR and FQNEAQ (reference sequence). V was shortened by 1 base and J by 0 bases, with 10 bases between the two germline ends. The CDR3 reads CASSLVPAVSYEQYF. CDR3 bases: TGTGCCAGCAGCTTAGTTCCCGCAGTCTCCTACGAGCAGTACTTC.

The chain is built from TRBV5-8 and TRBJ2-6; 11 positions agree with TRBD2. The CDR3 has 16 amino acids. Germline trimming cut 4 bases from V and 0 bases from J; bases unmatched to any gene: 0. Germline V gives CDR1 SGHTS, CDR2 YDEGEE. CDR3 residues: CASSGTSGSGANVLTF. Here the CDR3 DNA reads TGTGCCAGCAGCGGGACTAGCGGCTCTGGGGCCAACGTCCTGACTTTC.

V gene TRBV29-1 combines with J gene TRBJ2-7; 8 bases are a match to TRBD2. This CDR3 has 14 residues. Per germline, CDR1 SQVTM and CDR2 ANQGSEA. The trim removed 8 bases at V and 7 bases at J, leaving 16 bases unmatched. The CDR3 region is CSSRTSGLESEQYF. CDR3 bases: TGCAGCTCCCGAACTAGCGGCTTGGAATCGGAGCAGTACTTC.

The genes are TRBV2 and TRBJ1-2; 8 nucleotides line up with TRBD1. There are 13 residues in the CDR3. Germline loops: CDR1 SNHLY, CDR2 FYNNEI. V shed 6 bases, J shed 7 bases, and the junction held 7 bases outside the gene matches. The CDR3 coding sequence is TGTGCCAGCAGCCAAGGACAGGGTATTGGCTACACCTTC. Its translation is CASSQGQGIGYTF.

The chain combines TRBV5-1 with TRBJ2-7, with 12 bases matching TRBD2. The CDR3 loop spans 16 amino acids. Germline CDR1 and CDR2: SGHRS and YFSETQ. J lost 2 bases, V lost 4 bases, and 7 bases had no gene match. The CDR3 region is CASSLDRLAGAYEQYF. CDR3 sequence (DNA): TGCGCCAGCAGCCTGGACAGACTAGCGGGGGCCTACGAGCAGTACTTC.

The chain is built from TRBV4-1 and TRBJ1-1, with 12 bases fitting TRBD1. Per the germline V gene, CDR1 is MGHRA and CDR2 is YSYEKL. The J segment lost 0 bases and the V segment lost 0 bases, leaving 5 bases of the junction unmatched. The CDR3 sequence is 18 residues long. DNA for the CDR3: TGCGCCAGCAGCCAAGACGGGGGACAGGGGGCCATGAACACTGAAGCTTTCTTT. Its translation is CASSQDGGQGAMNTEAFF.